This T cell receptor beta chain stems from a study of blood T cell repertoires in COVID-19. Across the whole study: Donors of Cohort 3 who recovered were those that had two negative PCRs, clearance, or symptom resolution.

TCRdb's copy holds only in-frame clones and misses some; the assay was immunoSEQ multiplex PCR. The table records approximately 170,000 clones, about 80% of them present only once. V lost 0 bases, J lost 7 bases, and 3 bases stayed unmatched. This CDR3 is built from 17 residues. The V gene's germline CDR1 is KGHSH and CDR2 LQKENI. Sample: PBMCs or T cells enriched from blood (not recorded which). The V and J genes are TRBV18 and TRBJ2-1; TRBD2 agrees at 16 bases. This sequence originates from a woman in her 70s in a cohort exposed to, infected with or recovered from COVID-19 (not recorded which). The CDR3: CASSPPGTSGRVNEQFF. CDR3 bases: TGTGCCAGCTCACCACCCGGGACTAGCGGGAGGGTAAATGAGCAGTTCTTC.